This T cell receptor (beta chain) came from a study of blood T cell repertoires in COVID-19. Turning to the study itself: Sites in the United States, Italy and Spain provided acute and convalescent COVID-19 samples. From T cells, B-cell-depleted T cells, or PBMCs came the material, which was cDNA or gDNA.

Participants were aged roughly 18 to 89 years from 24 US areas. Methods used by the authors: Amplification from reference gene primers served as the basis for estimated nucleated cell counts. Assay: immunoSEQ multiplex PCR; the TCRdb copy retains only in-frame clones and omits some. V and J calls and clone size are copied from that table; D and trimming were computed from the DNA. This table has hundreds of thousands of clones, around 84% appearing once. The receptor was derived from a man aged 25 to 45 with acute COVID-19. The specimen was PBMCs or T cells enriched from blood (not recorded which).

DNA for the CDR3: TGTGCCAGCAGTTTGACTAGTCCGAGCTCCTACAATGAGCAGTTCTTC. Translated: CASSLTSPSSYNEQFF. This chain uses TRBV6-5 with TRBJ2-1, with D possibly matching TRBD2 (6 bases). Germline V lookup: CDR1 MNHEY, CDR2 SVGAGI. The V end was cut by 4 bases, the J end by 0 bases, with 13 bases between. This CDR3 region has 16 residues.